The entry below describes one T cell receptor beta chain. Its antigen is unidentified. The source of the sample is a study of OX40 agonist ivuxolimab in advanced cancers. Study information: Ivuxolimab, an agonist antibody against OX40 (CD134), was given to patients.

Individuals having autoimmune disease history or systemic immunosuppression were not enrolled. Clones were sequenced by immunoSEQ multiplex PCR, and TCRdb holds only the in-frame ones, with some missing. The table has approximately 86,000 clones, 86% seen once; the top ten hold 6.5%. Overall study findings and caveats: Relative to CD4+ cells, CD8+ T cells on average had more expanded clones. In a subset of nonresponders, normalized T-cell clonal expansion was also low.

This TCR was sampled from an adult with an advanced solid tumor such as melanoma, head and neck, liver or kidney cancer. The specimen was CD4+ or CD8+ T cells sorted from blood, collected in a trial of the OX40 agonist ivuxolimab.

This CDR3 reads CASSSIRTEGSVGANVLTF. The CDR3 nucleotides read TGTGCCAGCAGTTCAATACGGACAGAGGGAAGTGTCGGGGCCAACGTCCTGACTTTC. V gene TRBV27 combines with J gene TRBJ2-6, with D possibly being TRBD1 (6 bases). The ends were cut back, 4 bases at V and 4 bases at J, with 23 bases in the middle. The germline CDR1 and CDR2 sequences are MNHEY and SMNVEV (reference sequence). This CDR3 region has 19 residues.